A single sample gave rise to the 12 T cell receptor beta chains below, sequenced in a study of neurological immune-mediated disorders. TCRdb re-called the 5' RACE reads with MiXCR, one entry per CDR3 protein. The sample includes 66,000 or so distinct CDR3 sequences, around 5.2% of them seen just once. Material: PBMCs. Source of these receptors: a woman under 40 with multiple sclerosis.

This chain links TRBV5-1 with TRBJ1-1; 8 bases align to TRBD1. Trimming cost V 5 bases and J 12 bases; bases outside gene matches: 12. The V gene's germline CDR1 is SGHRS and CDR2 YFSETQ. The CDR3 is made up of 13 amino acids. The CDR3 region has the DNA TGCGCCAGCAGGTCCGGACAGGGTGTAATGTCTTTCTTT. Translating gives CASRSGQGVMSFF.

This clonotype has ten or more counts. This sequence joins TRBV7-9 and TRBJ1-5, with a weak D call TRBD1 (6 bases). Germline loops: CDR1 SEHNR, CDR2 FQNEAQ (reference sequence). The CDR3 contains 18 residues. V dropped 4 bases and J dropped 4 bases, with 23 bases sitting between them. The chain's CDR3 is CASSSLRSGDTGNQPQHF. The CDR3 coding sequence is TGTGCCAGCAGCTCATTACGCTCCGGGGACACGGGGAATCAGCCCCAGCATTTT.

The table lists this clonotype with many counts. The genes are TRBV5-1 and TRBJ2-7; D may be TRBD2 (5 bases). V lost 0 bases and J lost 6, with 22 bases in between. The CDR3 totals 17 residues. Germline CDR1 reads SGHRS; CDR2 reads YFSETQ. CDR3 sequence: CASSLGVGGLPPPEQYF. The CDR3 DNA sequence: TGCGCCAGCAGCTTGGGGGTTGGAGGACTTCCTCCTCCCGAGCAGTACTTC.

This clonotype appeared many times. V is TRBV6-5 and J is TRBJ2-3, with a weak D call TRBD2 (6 bases). Germline CDR1 and CDR2: MNHEY and SVGAGI. V was trimmed by 4 bases and J by 4 bases, leaving 18 bases between them. The CDR3 runs to 16 residues. The DNA for the CDR3 is TGTGCCAGCAGTTCGTCGGGGGTGTCGGGCCCAGATACGCAGTATTTT. Translation: CASSSSGVSGPDTQYF.

In its sample, this clonotype was seen many times. V gene TRBV20-1 combines with J gene TRBJ2-1, with 13 positions matching TRBD2. Germline V gives CDR1 DFQATT, CDR2 SNEGSKA (reference sequence). The ends lost 3 bases at V and 0 bases at J; junction bases unmatched: 2. The CDR3 has 16 residues. CDR3 amino acids: CSARTSGGSSYNEQFF. The CDR3, as DNA: TGCAGTGCTAGGACTAGCGGGGGGAGCTCCTACAATGAGCAGTTCTTC.

This clonotype was found many times. One end of the junction does not line up with germline, which may come from a read error. This chain connects TRBV27 to TRBJ1-5; D ambiguous. The CDR3 totals 16 residues. Germline loops: CDR1 MNHEY, CDR2 SMNVEV (reference sequence). CDR3 sequence (DNA): TGTGCCAGCAGACCACAATCCGCCGCCGGGAATCAGCCCCAGAATTTT. It encodes CASRPQSAAGNQPQNF.

This clonotype was detected only a few times. This rearrangement joins TRBV7-9 to TRBJ2-3, with D perhaps matching TRBD1 (7 bases). CDR1 and CDR2 from the germline V gene are SEHNR and FQNEAQ (reference sequence). CDR3 length equals 15 residues. Trimming shortened V by 5 bases and J by 4 bases, and 16 bases separated the two germline ends. The CDR3 sequence: CASSPEGAVADTQYF. The CDR3 bases are TGTGCCAGCAGCCCGGAGGGGGCTGTTGCAGATACGCAGTATTTT.

This clonotype occurred many times. CDR3 amino acids: CASSSGLNTEAFF. In DNA, the CDR3 is TGCGCCAGCAGCTCGGGGTTGAACACTGAAGCTTTCTTT. The chain combines TRBV5-1 with TRBJ1-1; no reliable D call. The CDR3 spans 13 residues. V lost 3 bases and J lost 0, with 6 bases in between. In germline, CDR1 is SGHRS, CDR2 YFSETQ. The entire variable domain, with the rest obtained from reference TRBV5-1 and TRBJ1-1, is as follows: KAGVTQTPRYLIKTRGQQVTLSCSPISGHRSVSWYQQTPGQGLQFLFEYFSETQRNKGNFPGRFSGRQFSNSRSEMNVSTLELGDSALYLCASSSGLNTEAFFGQGTRLTVV.

This clonotype was seen at least ten times. The chain has TRBV6-5 and TRBJ1-2; 8 nucleotides agree with TRBD1. The CDR3 has 14 residues. Germline V gene data show CDR1 as MNHEY and CDR2 as SVGAGI. Unmatched junction bases numbered 9, after V lost 8 bases and J lost 4 bases. The CDR3 DNA follows: TGTGCCAGCGGGGGGCAGGGGGCGCGCTATGGCTACACCTTC. Encoded protein: CASGGQGARYGYTF.

This clonotype was picked up many times. This chain links TRBV5-1 with TRBJ1-4; the D gene is possibly TRBD1 (5 bases). This CDR3 region has 14 residues. With 3 bases removed from V and 11 bases from J, the gap between germline ends came to 17 bases. In germline, CDR1 is SGHRS, CDR2 YFSETQ. This CDR3 is CASSSDPQEGKLFF. DNA for the CDR3: TGCGCCAGCAGCTCGGACCCACAGGAGGGGAAACTGTTTTTT.

The V call is TRBV5-5, the J call TRBJ2-7; D not certain. The CDR3 has 12 residues. Germline loops: CDR1 SGHKS, CDR2 YYEKEE (reference sequence). V was cut by 0 bases and J by 7 bases, with 8 bases left in between. CDR3 sequence (DNA): TGTGCCAGCAGCTTGGTAGCCGGAGAGCAGTACTTC. It specifies CASSLVAGEQYF.

This clonotype was seen only a few times. The chain has TRBV12-3 or TRBV12-4 and TRBJ1-5; D may be TRBD1 (5 bases). V was trimmed by 3 bases and J by 0 bases, leaving 9 bases between them. The CDR3 consists of 15 residues. In DNA, the CDR3 is TGTGCCAGCAGTTTCCCCGACAGTAGCAATCAGCCCCAGCATTTT. This gives the protein CASSFPDSSNQPQHF.